This TCR beta chain was found in a study of cytomegalovirus exposure and HLA in healthy donors. The V segment lost 4 bases and the J segment 5 bases; nucleotides outside the gene matches: 7. From germline, CDR1 is MDHEN and CDR2 SYDVKM. This CDR3 has 14 amino acids. Researchers ran the PCR with 60 Vbeta and 13 Jbeta primers. The method was immunoSEQ multiplex PCR; TCRdb's version includes in-frame clones alone and lacks a portion of them. The sample contains roughly 120,000 clones, roughly three quarters of which appear only once. Specimen: PBMCs. The chain joins TRBV28 to TRBJ2-5, with 7 nucleotides matching TRBD1. This clonotype originated in a man aged 25-45 years in good health and CMV-seropositive. The CDR3 is CASSSPDRRETQYF. CDR3 in DNA: TGTGCCAGCAGTTCCCCGGACAGGCGGGAGACCCAGTACTTC.